This TCR beta chain was identified in a study of blood T cell repertoires in COVID-19. The wider study: Material from acute and convalescent COVID-19 was sourced from the United States, Italy and Spain.

In the original processing: Reference gene primer amplification gave estimated nucleated cell counts. This table comes from immunoSEQ multiplex PCR, and its TCRdb copy is limited to in-frame clones, with some not included. V, J and clone size are those of that table, while D and trimming were read from the DNA. The profile covers under 250,000 clones, with 86% appearing a single time and approximately 1.7% taken by the ten largest. This CDR3 has 13 residues. Germline V gene sequence: CDR1 SNHLY, CDR2 FYNNEI. V was clipped by 8 bases and J by 7 bases; unmatched bases: 5. In assigning cohorts, the study relied on participant-reported clinical history. The study counted Cohort 3 donors as recovered given two negative PCRs, clearance, or symptom resolution.

The specimen was PBMCs or T cells enriched from blood (not recorded which). The chain employs TRBV2 and TRBJ1-6; 7 nucleotides line up with TRBD1. This receptor was taken from a man aged 35 to 55 who had recovered from COVID-19. CDR3 in amino acids: CASADRVNSPLHF. The CDR3, as DNA: TGTGCCAGCGCCGACAGGGTAAATTCACCCCTCCACTTT.